This T cell receptor beta chain derives from a study of metastatic and nonmetastatic thyroid tumors. General observations from the study: Patients with malignant thyroid tumors reportedly had significantly higher TCR beta diversity than those with benign nodules, in blood and tumor.

There were no patients who had received any treatment before thyroid surgery. The sample holds many counts of this clone. Its antigen is unknown. This CDR3 spans 13 amino acids. Between the trimmed V and J ends, which lost 8 bases and 3 bases, there was a span of 16 bases. The germline CDR1 and CDR2 sequences are SQVTM and ANQGSEA. MiXCR reprocessed the PCR reads for TCRdb. The table includes 40,000 or so clones, about 13% detected once. The clonotype originates from a female donor with papillary thyroid cancer or a benign thyroid nodule (not recorded which). Some clones in this sample may be carry-over from other donors' samples. The genes are TRBV29-1 and TRBJ1-1, with a weak D call TRBD1 (6 bases). Sequenced input: blood. The CDR3, as DNA: TGCAGCTTTGGGGGGCGGACAGACACTGAAGCTTTCTTT. Protein sequence: CSFGGRTDTEAFF.